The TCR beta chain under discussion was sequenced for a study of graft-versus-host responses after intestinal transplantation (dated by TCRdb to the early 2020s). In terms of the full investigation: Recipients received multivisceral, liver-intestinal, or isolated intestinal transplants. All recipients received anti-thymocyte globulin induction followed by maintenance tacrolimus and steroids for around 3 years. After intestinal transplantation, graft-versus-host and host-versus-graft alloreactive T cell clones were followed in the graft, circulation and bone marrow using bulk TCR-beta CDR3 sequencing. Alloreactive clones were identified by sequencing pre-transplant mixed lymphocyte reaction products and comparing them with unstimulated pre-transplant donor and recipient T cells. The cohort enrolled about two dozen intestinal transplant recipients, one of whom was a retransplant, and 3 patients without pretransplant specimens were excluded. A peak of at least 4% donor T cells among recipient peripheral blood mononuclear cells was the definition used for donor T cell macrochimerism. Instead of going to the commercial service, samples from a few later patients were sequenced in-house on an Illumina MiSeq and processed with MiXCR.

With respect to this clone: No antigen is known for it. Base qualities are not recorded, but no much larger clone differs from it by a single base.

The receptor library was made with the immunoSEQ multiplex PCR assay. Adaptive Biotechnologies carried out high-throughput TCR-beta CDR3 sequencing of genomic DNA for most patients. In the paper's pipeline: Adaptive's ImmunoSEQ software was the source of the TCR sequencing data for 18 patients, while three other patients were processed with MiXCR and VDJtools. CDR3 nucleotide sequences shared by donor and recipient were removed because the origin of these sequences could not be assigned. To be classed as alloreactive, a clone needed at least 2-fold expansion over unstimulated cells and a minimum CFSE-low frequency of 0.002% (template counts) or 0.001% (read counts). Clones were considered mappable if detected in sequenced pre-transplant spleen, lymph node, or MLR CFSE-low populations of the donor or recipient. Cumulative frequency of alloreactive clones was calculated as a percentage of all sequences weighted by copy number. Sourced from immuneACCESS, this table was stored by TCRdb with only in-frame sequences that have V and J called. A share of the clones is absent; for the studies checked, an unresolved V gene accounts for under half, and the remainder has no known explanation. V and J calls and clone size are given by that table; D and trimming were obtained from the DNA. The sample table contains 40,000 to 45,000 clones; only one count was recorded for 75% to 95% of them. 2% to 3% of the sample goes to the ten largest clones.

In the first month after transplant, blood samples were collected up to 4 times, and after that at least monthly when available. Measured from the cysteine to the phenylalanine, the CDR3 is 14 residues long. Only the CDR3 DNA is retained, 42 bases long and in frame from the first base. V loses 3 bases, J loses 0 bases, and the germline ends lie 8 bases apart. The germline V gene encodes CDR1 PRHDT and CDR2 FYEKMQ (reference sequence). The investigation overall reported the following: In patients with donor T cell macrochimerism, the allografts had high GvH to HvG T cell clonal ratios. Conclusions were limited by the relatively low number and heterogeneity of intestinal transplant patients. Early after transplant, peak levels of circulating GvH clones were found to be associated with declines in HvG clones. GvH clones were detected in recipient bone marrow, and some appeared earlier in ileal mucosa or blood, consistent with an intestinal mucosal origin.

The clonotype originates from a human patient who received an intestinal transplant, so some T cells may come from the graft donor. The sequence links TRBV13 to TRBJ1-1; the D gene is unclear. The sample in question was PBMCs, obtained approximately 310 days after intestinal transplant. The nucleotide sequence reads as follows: TGTGCCAGCAGCTTGCGGGATATGAACACTGAAGCTTTCTTT. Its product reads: CASSLRDMNTEAFF.